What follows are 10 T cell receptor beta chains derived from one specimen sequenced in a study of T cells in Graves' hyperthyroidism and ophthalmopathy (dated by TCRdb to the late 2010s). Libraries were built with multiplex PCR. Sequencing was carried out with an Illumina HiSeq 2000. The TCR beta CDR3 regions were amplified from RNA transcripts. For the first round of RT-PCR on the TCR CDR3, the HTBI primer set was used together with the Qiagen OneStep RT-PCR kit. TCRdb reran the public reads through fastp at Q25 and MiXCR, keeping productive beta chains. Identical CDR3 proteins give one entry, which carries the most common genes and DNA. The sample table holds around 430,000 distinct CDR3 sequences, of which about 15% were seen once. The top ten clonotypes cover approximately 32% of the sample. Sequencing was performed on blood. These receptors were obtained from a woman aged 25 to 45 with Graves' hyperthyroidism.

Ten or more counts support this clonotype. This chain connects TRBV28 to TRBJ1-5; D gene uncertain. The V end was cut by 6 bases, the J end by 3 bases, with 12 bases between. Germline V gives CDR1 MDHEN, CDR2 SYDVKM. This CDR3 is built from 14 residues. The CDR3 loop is CASRTSPYNQPQHF. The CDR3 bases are TGTGCCAGCAGGACCTCACCCTACAATCAGCCCCAGCATTTT.

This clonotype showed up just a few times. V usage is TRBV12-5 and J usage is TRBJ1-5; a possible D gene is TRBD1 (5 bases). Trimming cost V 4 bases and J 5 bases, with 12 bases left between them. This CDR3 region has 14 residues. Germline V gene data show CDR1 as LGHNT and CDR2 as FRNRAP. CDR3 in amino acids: CASGSSDTDQPQHF. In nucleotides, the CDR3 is TGTGCTAGTGGTTCCTCGGACACCGATCAGCCCCAGCATTTT.

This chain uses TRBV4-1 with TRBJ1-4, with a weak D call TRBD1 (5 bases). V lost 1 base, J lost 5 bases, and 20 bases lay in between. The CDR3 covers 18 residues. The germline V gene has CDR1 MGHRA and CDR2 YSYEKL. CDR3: CASSQGSGQSALNEKLFF. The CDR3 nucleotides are TGCGCCAGCAGCCAAGGGTCAGGGCAGAGCGCCTTAAATGAAAAACTGTTTTTT.

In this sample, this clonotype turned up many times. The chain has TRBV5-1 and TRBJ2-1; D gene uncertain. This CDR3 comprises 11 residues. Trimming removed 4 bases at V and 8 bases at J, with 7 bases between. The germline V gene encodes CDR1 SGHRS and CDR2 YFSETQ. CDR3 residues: CASSLSYEQFF. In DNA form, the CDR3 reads TGCGCCAGCAGCCTGAGCTATGAGCAGTTCTTC.

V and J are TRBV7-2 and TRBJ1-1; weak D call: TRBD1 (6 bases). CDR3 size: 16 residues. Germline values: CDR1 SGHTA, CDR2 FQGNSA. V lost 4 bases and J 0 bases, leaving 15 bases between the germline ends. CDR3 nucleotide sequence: TGTGCCAGCAGCTCGGGACGGGACACCTTGAACACTGAAGCTTTCTTT. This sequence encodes CASSSGRDTLNTEAFF. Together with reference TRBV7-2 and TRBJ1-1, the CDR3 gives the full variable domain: GAGVSQSPSNKVTEKGKDVELRCDPISGHTALYWYRQSLGQGLEFLIYFQGNSAPDKSGLPSDRFSAERTGGSVSTLTIQRTQQEDSAVYLCASSSGRDTLNTEAFFGQGTRLTVV.

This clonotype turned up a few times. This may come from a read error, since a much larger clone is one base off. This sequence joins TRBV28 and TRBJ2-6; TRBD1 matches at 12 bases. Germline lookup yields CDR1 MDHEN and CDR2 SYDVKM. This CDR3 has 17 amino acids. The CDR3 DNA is TGTGCCAGCACCAAGGGACAGGGGGCTCCTGGGGCCGACGTCCTGACTTTC. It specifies CASTKGQGAPGADVLTF.

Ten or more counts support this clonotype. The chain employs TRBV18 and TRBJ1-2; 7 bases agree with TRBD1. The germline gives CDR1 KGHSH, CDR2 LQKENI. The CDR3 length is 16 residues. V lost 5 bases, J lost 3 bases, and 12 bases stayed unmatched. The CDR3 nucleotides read TGTGCCAGCTCATACTTTAAGTCAGGGACAGACTATGGCTACACCTTC. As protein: CASSYFKSGTDYGYTF.

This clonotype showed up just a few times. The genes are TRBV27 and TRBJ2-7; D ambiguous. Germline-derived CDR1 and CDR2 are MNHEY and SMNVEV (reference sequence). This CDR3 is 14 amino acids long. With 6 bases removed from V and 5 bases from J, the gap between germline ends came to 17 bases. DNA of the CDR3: TGTGCCAGCAGGCGGATATCATCCCTGGACGAGCAGTACTTC. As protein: CASRRISSLDEQYF.

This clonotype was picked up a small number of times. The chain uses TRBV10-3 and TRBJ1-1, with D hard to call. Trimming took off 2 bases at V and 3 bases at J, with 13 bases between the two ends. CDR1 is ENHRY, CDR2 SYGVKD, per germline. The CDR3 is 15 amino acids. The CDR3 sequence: CAISEDTLSDTEAFF. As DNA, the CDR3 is TGTGCCATCAGTGAGGATACCCTGTCGGACACTGAAGCTTTCTTT.

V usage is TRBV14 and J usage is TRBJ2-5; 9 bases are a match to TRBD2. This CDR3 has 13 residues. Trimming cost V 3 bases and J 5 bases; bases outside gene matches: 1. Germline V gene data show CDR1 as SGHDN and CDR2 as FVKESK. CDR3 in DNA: TGTGCCAGCAGCCATAGCGGGAGCGAGACCCAGTACTTC. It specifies CASSHSGSETQYF. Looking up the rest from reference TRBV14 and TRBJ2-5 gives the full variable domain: EAGVTQFPSHSVIEKGQTVTLRCDPISGHDNLYWYRRVMGKEIKFLLHFVKESKQDESGMPNNRFLAERTGGTYSTLKVQPAELEDSGVYFCASSHSGSETQYFGPGTRLLVL.